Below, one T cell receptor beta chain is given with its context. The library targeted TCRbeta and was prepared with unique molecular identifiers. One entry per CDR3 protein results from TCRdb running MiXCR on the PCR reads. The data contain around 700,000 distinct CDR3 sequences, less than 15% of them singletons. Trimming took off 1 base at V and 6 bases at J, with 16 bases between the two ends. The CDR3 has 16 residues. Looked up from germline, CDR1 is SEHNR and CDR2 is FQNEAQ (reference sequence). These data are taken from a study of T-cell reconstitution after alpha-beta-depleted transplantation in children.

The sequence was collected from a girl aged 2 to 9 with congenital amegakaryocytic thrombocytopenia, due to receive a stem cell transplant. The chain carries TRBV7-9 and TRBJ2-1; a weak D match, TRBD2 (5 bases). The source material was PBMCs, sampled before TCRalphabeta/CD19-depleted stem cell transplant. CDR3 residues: CASSLDHSVAFNEQFF. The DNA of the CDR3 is TGTGCCAGCAGCTTAGATCATAGCGTGGCATTCAATGAGCAGTTCTTC. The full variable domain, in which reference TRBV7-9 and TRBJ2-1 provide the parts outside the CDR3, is DTGVSQNPRHKITKRGQNVTFRCDPISEHNRLYWYRQTLGQGPEFLTYFQNEAQLEKSRLLSDRFSAERPKGSFSTLEIQRTEQGDSAMYLCASSLDHSVAFNEQFFGPGTRLTVL.